These 16 T cell receptor beta chains were all obtained from the same sample, sequenced in a study of blood T cell repertoires in COVID-19. The data were produced by immunoSEQ multiplex PCR, yet TCRdb's version contains in-frame clones alone and is incomplete. The repertoire holds about 160,000 clones, with roughly 90% as singletons. The sequencing input was peripheral blood. These receptors were collected from a young man with COVID-19, enrolled during active disease.

The CDR3 DNA is TGTGCCAGCAGCTTAGGACATAACTATGGCTACACCTTC. Its protein is CASSLGHNYGYTF. The V call is TRBV7-9, the J call TRBJ1-2; D gene unclear. This CDR3 is built from 13 residues. V lost 1 base and J 1 base, leaving 4 bases between the germline ends. Germline V gene data show CDR1 as SEHNR and CDR2 as FQNEAQ (reference sequence).

The chain recombines TRBV24-1 with TRBJ2-6; 7 nucleotides match TRBD1. J lost 0 bases, V lost 1 base, and 8 bases had no gene match. Germline CDR1 KGHDR, CDR2 SFDVKD. The CDR3 runs 19 residues. The CDR3 region is CATSDFEGAESSGANVLTF. CDR3 DNA: TGTGCCACCAGTGATTTTGAGGGGGCGGAGAGCTCTGGGGCCAACGTCCTGACTTTC.

This clone is a singleton in its sample. J is TRBJ2-3 and V is TRBV7-3, with D perhaps TRBD2 (6 bases). This CDR3 spans 15 amino acids. From germline, CDR1 is SGHTA and CDR2 FQGTGA. Deletions cut 3 bases from V and 4 bases from J, with 14 bases between. In DNA, the CDR3 is TGTGCCAGCAGCTTTTATACGGGAGCGGCAGATACGCAGTATTTT. Translated: CASSFYTGAADTQYF.

This rearrangement joins TRBV5-1 to TRBJ2-5, with D possibly matching TRBD1 (6 bases). Germline V lookup: CDR1 SGHRS, CDR2 YFSETQ. The CDR3 consists of 13 residues. V lost 4 bases, J lost 9 bases, and 16 bases lay in between. The CDR3 loop is CASSLRRDKAQYF. The CDR3 DNA is TGCGCCAGCAGCCTTAGACGGGACAAAGCCCAGTACTTC.

J is TRBJ2-4 and V is TRBV12-5; 7 positions match TRBD1. This CDR3 contains 14 residues. The trim removed 5 bases at V and 4 bases at J, leaving 5 bases unmatched. Germline CDR1 LGHNT, CDR2 FRNRAP. CDR3 nucleotides: TGTGCTAGTGGTCACCGGGACAGTAAAAACATTCAGTACTTC. Amino acids: CASGHRDSKNIQYF.

V usage is TRBV2 and J usage is TRBJ1-6; D gene ambiguous. Germline V CDR1 and CDR2: SNHLY, FYNNEI. Trimming shortened V by 1 base and J by 10 bases, and 14 bases separated the two germline ends. CDR3 length equals 15 residues. The CDR3 DNA follows: TGTGCCAGCAGTGAAGAGGCGGGGATCAGATCACCCCTCCACTTT. This sequence encodes CASSEEAGIRSPLHF.

V usage is TRBV7-2 and J usage is TRBJ1-1, with a weak D call TRBD1 (6 bases). Trimming left V 3 bases short and J 4 bases short, with 12 bases between. The CDR3 is 14 amino acids. Germline CDR1 and CDR2: SGHTA and FQGNSA. The CDR3 spells CASSFGGAGTEAFF. The CDR3 nucleotides are TGTGCCAGCAGCTTTGGGGGCGCCGGCACTGAAGCTTTCTTT.

J is TRBJ1-5 and V is TRBV4-1; D possibly corresponds to TRBD1 (6 bases). Germline V gene sequence: CDR1 MGHRA, CDR2 YSYEKL. The V and J ends lost 6 bases and 6 bases respectively, with 15 bases between them. The CDR3 totals 14 residues. The CDR3 is CASSTTGFGQPQHF. CDR3 DNA sequence: TGCGCCAGCAGTACCACAGGGTTCGGTCAGCCCCAGCATTTT.

The gene calls are TRBV11-2 and TRBJ2-1, with TRBD2 matching over 9 bases. V lost 4 bases, J lost 1 base, and 5 bases stayed unmatched. The germline gives CDR1 SGHAT, CDR2 FQNNGV. The CDR3 consists of 16 residues. The DNA for the CDR3 is TGTGCCAGCAGCTCTCGTAGCGGGGGATCCTACAATGAGCAGTTCTTC. Its protein product is CASSSRSGGSYNEQFF.

The chain combines TRBV5-1 with TRBJ2-1; D is perhaps TRBD2 (6 bases). The CDR3 is made up of 15 amino acids. Per the germline V gene, CDR1 is SGHRS and CDR2 is YFSETQ. V lost 8 bases, J lost 3 bases, and 18 bases lay in between. The CDR3 bases are TGCGCCAGTACCCTGACTAGTGGGGACTACAATGAGCAGTTCTTC. As protein: CASTLTSGDYNEQFF.

The rearrangement uses TRBV5-4 and TRBJ1-1; D unresolved. Between the trimmed V and J ends, which lost 0 bases and 8 bases, there was a span of 8 bases. CDR3 length: 12 amino acids. Germline-derived CDR1 and CDR2 are SGHNT and YYREEE (reference sequence). CDR3 nucleotide sequence: TGTGCCAGCAGCTTGGCTTCACAGGAAGCTTTCTTT. It encodes CASSLASQEAFF.

V and J are TRBV7-2 and TRBJ2-1, with 10 bases that match TRBD2. The CDR3 loop spans 19 amino acids. Germline CDR1 and CDR2: SGHTA and FQGNSA. Losses at the gene ends were 3 bases for V and 0 bases for J; bases not matched to a gene: 11. The CDR3 here is CASSFRGLAVLSSYNEQFF. For the CDR3, the DNA is TGTGCCAGCAGCTTCAGAGGACTAGCGGTTCTGAGCTCCTACAATGAGCAGTTCTTC. Looking up the rest from reference TRBV7-2 and TRBJ2-1 gives the full variable domain: GAGVSQSPSNKVTEKGKDVELRCDPISGHTALYWYRQSLGQGLEFLIYFQGNSAPDKSGLPSDRFSAERTGGSVSTLTIQRTQQEDSAVYLCASSFRGLAVLSSYNEQFFGPGTRLTVL.

The V call is TRBV5-1, the J call TRBJ2-7; 9 bases line up with TRBD1. This CDR3 comprises 16 residues. Germline V CDR1 and CDR2: SGHRS, YFSETQ. Germline trimming cut 4 bases from V and 6 bases from J; bases unmatched to any gene: 14. The CDR3 spells CASSRREPGQGSEQYF. CDR3 nucleotides: TGCGCCAGCAGCCGGCGAGAACCGGGACAGGGAAGCGAGCAGTACTTC.

V usage is TRBV7-3 and J usage is TRBJ2-1; 7 nucleotides match TRBD1. From germline, CDR1 is SGHTA and CDR2 FQGTGA. The V gene end was trimmed by 5 bases and the J gene end by 4 bases; junction bases not matched to a gene: 2. The CDR3 consists of 13 residues. The CDR3 loop reads CASSPGQYNEQFF. CDR3 nucleotides: TGTGCCAGCAGCCCGGGACAGTACAATGAGCAGTTCTTC. The variable domain in full, completed from reference TRBV7-3 and TRBJ2-1, reads GAGVSQTPSNKVTEKGKYVELRCDPISGHTALYWYRQSLGQGPEFLIYFQGTGAADDSGLPNDRFFAVRPEGSVSTLKIQRTERGDSAVYLCASSPGQYNEQFFGPGTRLTVL.

This chain joins TRBV7-2 and TRBJ2-2, with unresolved D. The V end was cut by 5 bases, the J end by 10 bases, with 11 bases between. Germline V CDR1 and CDR2: SGHTA, FQGNSA. This CDR3 comprises 12 residues. CDR3 coding DNA: TGTGCCAGCAGCGAGGCAGTGATGGAGCTGTTTTTT. Its translation is CASSEAVMELFF.

The chain is built from TRBV7-2 and TRBJ2-1; 7 bases agree with TRBD2. The germline V gene encodes CDR1 SGHTA and CDR2 FQGNSA. J gave up 0 bases and V 11 bases, and 7 bases lay outside the gene matches. This CDR3 comprises 14 residues. The CDR3 DNA reads as TGTGCCTACTCTAGCGGCTCCTCCTACAATGAGCAGTTCTTC. Translating gives CAYSSGSSYNEQFF.